The 10 T cell receptor beta chains reported below all come from one sample, sequenced in a study of post-analysis software for immune sequencing data. Study-level points and caveats: TRBV5-6, TRBV5-1 and TRBV20-1 belonged to a set of a few TRBV segments that were more frequent in patients than controls.

Prepared TCR beta cDNA libraries contained unique molecular identifiers. One entry per CDR3 protein results from TCRdb running MiXCR on the PCR reads. The repertoire holds roughly 650,000 distinct CDR3 sequences, over 45% seen once, with 10% to 12% in the top ten. No antigen is known for these receptors. Sequencing used blood. The source is a girl under 10 years old with multiple sclerosis.

This chain connects TRBV20-1 to TRBJ2-1; possibly TRBD1 or TRBD2 for D (5 bases each). V lost 3 bases and J lost 4, with 19 bases in between. Germline V gives CDR1 DFQATT, CDR2 SNEGSKA (reference sequence). This CDR3 has 16 residues. Here the CDR3 DNA reads TGCAGTGCTAGGGACGACAGAGGGAAACCTTACAATGAGCAGTTCTTC. Translation: CSARDDRGKPYNEQFF.

This sequence joins TRBV20-1 and TRBJ2-6, with a weak D call TRBD1 (5 bases). The germline V gene has CDR1 DFQATT and CDR2 SNEGSKA (reference sequence). This CDR3 contains 14 residues. V was trimmed by 0 bases and J by 4 bases, leaving 7 bases between them. The DNA for the CDR3 is TGCAGTGCTAGAGAGAGACAGGGGGCCAACGTCCTGACTTTC. Translation gives CSARERQGANVLTF.

The J gene is TRBJ2-1, the V gene TRBV11-2, with D perhaps TRBD2 (5 bases). With 3 bases removed from V and 10 bases from J, the gap between germline ends came to 13 bases. The CDR3 has 13 amino acids. Germline CDR1 SGHAT, CDR2 FQNNGV. CDR3 sequence: CASSFQRAGEQFF. The CDR3, as DNA: TGTGCCAGCAGCTTTCAGAGGGCCGGGGAGCAGTTCTTC.

This chain uses TRBV6-5 with TRBJ2-7, with 12 nucleotides matching TRBD1. From germline, CDR1 is MNHEY and CDR2 SVGAGI. The CDR3 spans 14 residues. The J segment lost 7 bases and the V segment lost 8 bases, leaving 9 bases of the junction unmatched. This CDR3 reads CASGSRDRGPEQYF. The CDR3 nucleotides are TGTGCCAGCGGTTCCCGGGACAGGGGGCCGGAGCAGTACTTC.

The chain recombines TRBV3-1 with TRBJ2-1, with 8 bases aligning to TRBD2. V shed 4 bases and J 11 bases; nucleotides not matched to a gene: 7. The CDR3 length is 13 residues. CDR1 and CDR2 from the germline V gene are LGHDT and YNNKEL (reference sequence). CDR3 amino acids: CASSLPREGQQFF. CDR3 coding DNA: TGTGCCAGCAGCCTACCACGGGAGGGCCAGCAGTTCTTC.

Points on this clonotype: Sequence at one end of the junction differs from germline and may be a read error. The chain uses TRBV14 and TRBJ2-3, with 10 bases matching TRBD2. Germline assignment: CDR1 SGHDN and CDR2 FVKESK. CDR3 length: 18 amino acids. The CDR3 region is CANSQNRPGLAVTDTQYF. The DNA of the CDR3 is TGTGCCAACAGCCAAAATCGTCCTGGACTAGCGGTCACAGATACGCAGTATTTT.

The chain has TRBV20-1 and TRBJ2-2; D might be TRBD1 (5 bases). Germline CDR1 reads DFQATT; CDR2 reads SNEGSKA (reference sequence). This CDR3 comprises 14 residues. V was clipped by 5 bases and J by 5 bases, with 15 bases between them. The CDR3 DNA reads as TGCAGTGCTGAGAACTTCCAGGGAACCGGGGAGCTGTTTTTT. Protein: CSAENFQGTGELFF.

With respect to this clonotype: At one of its ends the junction is not consistent with the germline gene, which may arise from a read error. The genes are TRBV4-3 and TRBJ1-2, with TRBD1 identical over 7 bases. The CDR3 sequence is 15 residues long. From germline, CDR1 is LGHNA and CDR2 YSLEER. The CDR3, as DNA: TGCGCCAGCAGCCAGAGCGACAGGGTCGGGGATGGCCACACCTTC. Translation: CASSQSDRVGDGHTF.

This sequence joins TRBV5-1 and TRBJ2-7; 7 nucleotides match TRBD1. Germline lookup yields CDR1 SGHRS and CDR2 YFSETQ. The CDR3 loop spans 13 amino acids. J was trimmed by 6 bases and V by 3 bases; bases with no gene match: 6. The CDR3 loop is CASSWGTEGEQYF. For the CDR3, the DNA is TGCGCCAGCAGCTGGGGGACAGAGGGCGAGCAGTACTTC.

The V and J genes are TRBV10-1 and TRBJ2-4; 10 nucleotides agree with TRBD2. J lost 6 bases, V lost 4 bases, and 9 bases had no gene match. This CDR3 region has 16 residues. Germline V lookup: CDR1 WNHNN, CDR2 SYGVQD (reference sequence). Written as DNA, the CDR3 is TGCGCCAGCAGTGCAACACTAGCGGGGAAGGGAAACATTCAGTACTTC. Protein sequence: CASSATLAGKGNIQYF.